One and the same sample provided the 9 T cell receptor beta chains below, sequenced in a study of blood T cell repertoires in COVID-19. Profiled with immunoSEQ multiplex PCR; TCRdb holds only in-frame clones, not every one. The sample has around 70,000 clones, just under 85% seen once. The source material was peripheral blood. Source of these receptors: a man aged 65 to 85 with acute or convalescent COVID-19.

This chain connects TRBV28 to TRBJ2-7; weak D call: TRBD2 (5 bases). The CDR3 contains 16 residues. Germline V lookup: CDR1 MDHEN, CDR2 SYDVKM. Deletions cut 8 bases from V and 3 bases from J, with 23 bases between. CDR3 sequence: CASFGARVGLGYEQYF. DNA of the CDR3: TGTGCCAGCTTCGGAGCGAGGGTCGGGTTGGGCTACGAGCAGTACTTC. Drawing the rest from reference TRBV28 and TRBJ2-7, the complete variable domain is DVKVTQSSRYLVKRTGEKVFLECVQDMDHENMFWYRQDPGLGLRLIYFSYDVKMKEKGDIPEGYSVSREKKERFSLILESASTNQTSMYLCASFGARVGLGYEQYFGPGTRLTVT.

This chain's CDR3 is CASSLDGGEQFF. CDR3 in DNA: TGTGCCAGCAGCTTAGACGGGGGTGAGCAGTTCTTC. This chain uses TRBV7-8 with TRBJ2-1; possibly TRBD2 for D (6 bases). Trimming removed 1 base at V and 9 bases at J, with 7 bases between. This CDR3 spans 12 amino acids. CDR1 is SGHVS and CDR2 is FQNEAQ in the germline V gene.

The chain recombines TRBV18 with TRBJ2-1, with a weak D call TRBD2 (5 bases). Germline CDR1 KGHSH, CDR2 LQKENI. This CDR3 comprises 14 residues. V was trimmed by 3 bases and J by 3 bases, leaving 9 bases between them. CDR3 DNA sequence: TGTGCCAGCTCACCCCCAGAGGGCTACAATGAGCAGTTCTTC. Its protein is CASSPPEGYNEQFF.

J is TRBJ1-4 and V is TRBV19; maybe TRBD1 (5 bases). CDR1 and CDR2 from the germline V gene are LNHDA and SQIVND (reference sequence). The CDR3 covers 15 residues. Trimming left V 5 bases short and J 8 bases short, with 18 bases between. The CDR3 DNA reads TGTGCCAGTAGTCCCGCGGGCAGGGAGGGGGAAAAACTGTTTTTT. The encoded protein is CASSPAGREGEKLFF.

The gene calls are TRBV7-2 and TRBJ1-6, with 8 nucleotides matching TRBD1. The CDR3 is made up of 15 amino acids. Per germline, CDR1 SGHTA and CDR2 FQGNSA. The junction had 7 bases not matched to a gene; V was cut back by 5 bases and J by 7 bases. The CDR3 nucleotides read TGTGCCAGCAGCCTTCTGGGACAGGACAATTCACCCCTCCACTTT. Its protein product is CASSLLGQDNSPLHF.

This clone was seen a single time. The V and J genes are TRBV28 and TRBJ1-2, with D possibly TRBD1 on 5 matching bases. The CDR3 consists of 14 residues. V lost 3 bases, J lost 8 bases, and 16 bases lay in between. Germline values: CDR1 MDHEN, CDR2 SYDVKM. CDR3: CASSLDTGRGGYTF. CDR3 bases: TGTGCCAGCAGTTTGGACACCGGTCGAGGAGGCTACACCTTC.

This rearrangement joins TRBV7-9 to TRBJ2-5; 11 nucleotides match TRBD1. The germline V gene encodes CDR1 SEHNR and CDR2 FQNEAQ (reference sequence). This CDR3 region has 15 residues. J was trimmed by 12 bases and V by 5 bases; bases with no gene match: 14. CDR3 residues: CASSPPWGQGVKEYF. CDR3 DNA sequence: TGTGCCAGCAGCCCCCCGTGGGGACAGGGGGTTAAGGAGTACTTC.

This sequence joins TRBV7-2 and TRBJ2-7, with 9 nucleotides matching TRBD1. Trimming at V came to 5 bases and at J to 5 bases, leaving 10 bases not matched to a gene. The germline V gene has CDR1 SGHTA and CDR2 FQGNSA. The CDR3 is made up of 15 amino acids. Here the CDR3 reads CASSLNRDRAHEQYF. The CDR3 DNA follows: TGTGCCAGCAGCCTCAACCGGGACAGGGCCCACGAGCAGTACTTC.

This rearrangement joins TRBV18 to TRBJ1-5; no clear D gene. The V and J ends lost 2 bases and 6 bases respectively, with 5 bases between them. The CDR3 loop spans 12 amino acids. The germline CDR1 and CDR2 sequences are KGHSH and LQKENI. The CDR3 nucleotides read TGTGCCAGCTCACCAGGGCTTCAGCCCCAGCATTTT. Its translation: CASSPGLQPQHF. Using reference TRBV18 and TRBJ1-5 for the parts outside the CDR3, the full variable domain is NAGVMQNPRHLVRRRGQEARLRCSPMKGHSHVYWYRQLPEEGLKFMVYLQKENIIDESGMPKERFSAEFPKEGPSILRIQQVVRGDSAAYFCASSPGLQPQHFGDGTRLSIL.